This entry describes one T cell receptor beta chain. Its antigen remains unidentified. This sample is part of a study of regulatory T cells in long-lasting Graves disease. Regarding the study as a whole: Preferential use of TRBV28, TRBJ1-2 and TRBJ2-5 was seen in persistent disease.

The sample's time point: persistent/refractory GD, antithyroid drugs over 5 years with positive TRAb. Extracted RNA from PBMCs served as the source of the TCR library. Germline values: CDR1 SGHRS, CDR2 YFSETQ. V was cut by 2 bases and J by 4 bases, with 13 bases left in between. The CDR3 has 14 residues. Arm-PCR of CDR3 regions and iRepertoire HTBI primers were the basis on which TCR beta libraries were built. MiXCR, applied by TCRdb to the multiplex PCR reads, yields one record per CDR3 protein. The sample shows some 370,000 distinct CDR3 sequences, 20% to 25% of them seen only once. The TCR comes from a female donor with Graves disease. Sequences were derived from peripheral blood mononuclear cells (PBMCs), sampled when the disease was refractory, from a patient treated with antithyroid drugs. The chain joins TRBV5-1 to TRBJ2-7; tentative D call: TRBD2 (5 bases). As DNA, the CDR3 is TGCGCCAGCAGCTTAGTTAACGGACTTTACGAGCAGTACTTC. Protein sequence: CASSLVNGLYEQYF. The whole variable domain, remainder taken from reference TRBV5-1 and TRBJ2-7, is KAGVTQTPRYLIKTRGQQVTLSCSPISGHRSVSWYQQTPGQGLQFLFEYFSETQRNKGNFPGRFSGRQFSNSRSEMNVSTLELGDSALYLCASSLVNGLYEQYFGPGTRLTVT.